These T cell receptor beta chains were read from a single sample in a study of blood T cell repertoires in COVID-19. Sequencing used immunoSEQ multiplex PCR; TCRdb keeps in-frame clones, though not all of them. The sample lists fewer than 400,000 clones, 86% occurring once. The material sequenced was PBMCs or T cells enriched from blood (not recorded which). These TCRs come from a man aged 25-45 years who had recovered from COVID-19. The CDR3 runs from the conserved cysteine through the conserved F or W. D genes are given only for firm matches. Rows give clone size only sometimes, using once, few, many, or a class for an expanded clone.

J | size | V | D | CDR3 | DNA
TRBJ2-7 | NA | TRBV7-8 | TRBD2 | CASSLVEGAGGPKYF | TGTGCCAGCAGCTTAGTAGAGGGAGCGGGGGGGCCGAAGTACTTC
TRBJ2-2 | NA | TRBV5-1 | NA | CASSLVPSDSAGELFF | TGCGCCAGCAGCTTGGTGCCCAGCGATTCGGCCGGGGAGCTGTTTTTT
TRBJ2-5 | NA | TRBV7-9 | TRBD1 | CASSPGQGATGVETQYF | TGTGCCAGCAGCCCGGGACAGGGGGCCACTGGGGTCGAGACCCAGTACTTC
TRBJ2-3 | NA | TRBV19 | TRBD1 | CASSTFRDRGTDTQYF | TGTGCCAGTAGTACTTTCCGGGACAGGGGCACAGATACGCAGTATTTT
TRBJ2-2 | NA | TRBV5-4 | TRBD2 | CASETGGRTGELFF | TGTGCCAGCGAAACCGGCGGGAGGACCGGGGAGCTGTTTTTT
TRBJ2-1 | NA | TRBV7-9 | TRBD2 | CASSLTTGLAGINEQFF | TGTGCCAGCAGCTTGACAACGGGACTAGCGGGGATCAATGAGCAGTTCTTC
TRBJ2-7 | NA | TRBV11-2 | TRBD2 | CASSATPSGWGSYEQYF | TGTGCCAGCAGCGCAACCCCTAGCGGGTGGGGCTCCTACGAGCAGTACTTC
TRBJ2-7 | NA | TRBV11-2 | TRBD1 | CASSSQLPSRDRAYEQYF | TGTGCCAGCAGCTCCCAACTACCCTCGAGGGACAGGGCCTACGAGCAGTACTTC
TRBJ2-3 | NA | TRBV21-1 | NA | CASSKGRLPLGDTQYF | TGTGCCAGCAGCAAAGGTCGTCTACCTCTCGGAGATACGCAGTATTTT
TRBJ2-1 | NA | TRBV15 | NA | CATSRDLSDSYNEQFF | TGTGCCACCAGCAGAGACTTGAGCGACTCCTACAATGAGCAGTTCTTC
TRBJ2-2 | NA | TRBV7-9 | TRBD1 | CASSLVPGQLNTGELFF | TGTGCCAGCAGCTTAGTCCCGGGACAGCTGAACACCGGGGAGCTGTTTTTT
TRBJ2-3 | NA | TRBV5-6 | TRBD2 | CASSFPGLAGGTDTQYF | TGTGCCAGCAGCTTTCCGGGACTAGCGGGAGGCACAGATACGCAGTATTTT
TRBJ2-6 | NA | TRBV10-1 | NA | CASSEGSGANVLTF | TGCGCCAGCAGTGAGGGCTCCGGGGCCAACGTCCTGACTTTC
TRBJ1-6 | NA | TRBV6-5 | NA | CASSLGEAYNSPLHF | TGTGCCAGCAGTTTGGGAGAGGCATATAATTCACCCCTCCACTTT
TRBJ1-1 | NA | TRBV7-2 | TRBD1 | CASREPGQLYSNTEAFF | TGTGCCAGCAGAGAACCGGGACAGCTATACTCGAACACTGAAGCTTTCTTT
TRBJ2-7 | NA | TRBV19 | NA | CASSNLGGAGQYEQYF | TGTGCCAGTAGCAACCTGGGGGGGGCTGGGCAGTACGAGCAGTACTTC
TRBJ1-2 | NA | TRBV6-5 | TRBD1 | CASSPDRVDGYTF | TGTGCCAGCAGCCCCGACAGGGTAGATGGCTACACCTTC
TRBJ2-7 | NA | TRBV7-2 | TRBD1 | CASSLGLGTGGYEQYF | TGTGCCAGCAGCTTAGGCCTCGGGACAGGGGGCTACGAGCAGTACTTC
TRBJ2-7 | NA | TRBV4-1 | TRBD2 | CASSQMTSGRGRLYEQYF | TGCGCCAGCAGCCAAATGACTAGCGGGAGGGGCCGCCTCTACGAGCAGTACTTC
TRBJ2-7 | once | TRBV5-4 | NA | CASSLGEAPYEQYF | TGTGCCAGCAGCTTGGGGGAGGCCCCCTACGAGCAGTACTTC
TRBJ1-2 | NA | TRBV25-1 | NA | CASSLGTLGGYGYTF | TGTGCCAGCAGTCTCGGGACCTTAGGAGGGTATGGCTACACCTTC
TRBJ1-4 | NA | TRBV11-2 | NA | CASSLGGASNEKLFF | TGTGCCAGCAGCTTGGGAGGGGCGTCTAATGAAAAACTGTTTTTT
TRBJ1-4 | NA | TRBV6-5 | TRBD1 | CASSPDRGSEKLFF | TGTGCCAGCAGTCCCGACAGGGGGAGCGAAAAACTGTTTTTT
TRBJ2-1 | NA | TRBV2 | NA | CASRPGTYNEQFF | TGTGCCAGCAGGCCCGGGACCTACAATGAGCAGTTCTTC
TRBJ1-1 | NA | TRBV30 | NA | CAWTRDNGNTEAFF | TGTGCCTGGACCAGGGACAACGGTAACACTGAAGCTTTCTTT
TRBJ2-7 | once | TRBV2 | TRBD1 | CASRPGTGGNYEQYF | TGTGCCAGCAGGCCCGGGACAGGGGGCAATTACGAGCAGTACTTC
TRBJ2-3 | once | TRBV28 | NA | CATRIGGTDTQYF | TGTGCCACCCGAATCGGGGGCACAGATACGCAGTATTTT
TRBJ1-1 | NA | TRBV5-4 | NA | CASSWTANTEAFF | TGTGCCAGCAGCTGGACAGCGAACACTGAAGCTTTCTTT
TRBJ2-1 | NA | TRBV3-1/TRBV3-2 | NA | CASSQGGSYNEQFF | TGTGCCAGCAGCCAAGGCGGCTCCTACAATGAGCAGTTCTTC
TRBJ2-7 | few | TRBV3-1/TRBV3-2 | TRBD2 | CASSQPGLAGRATYEQYF | TGTGCCAGCAGCCAACCGGGACTAGCGGGCCGCGCGACCTACGAGCAGTACTTC
TRBJ1-6 | NA | TRBV28 | NA | CASSLEGGNSPLHF | TGTGCCAGCAGTTTAGAGGGTGGGAATTCACCCCTCCACTTT
TRBJ1-1 | NA | TRBV30 | NA | CAWTASRRGWTNTEAFF | TGTGCCTGGACCGCCTCACGGAGGGGATGGACGAACACTGAAGCTTTCTTT
TRBJ1-1 | NA | TRBV7-9 | NA | CASSLNLMNTEAFF | TGTGCCAGCAGCTTAAACTTAATGAACACTGAAGCTTTCTTT
TRBJ2-4 | once | TRBV28 | TRBD2 | CASRLLAGGENIQYF | TGTGCCAGCAGGTTACTAGCGGGGGGGGAAAACATTCAGTACTTC
TRBJ2-3 | NA | TRBV15 | NA | CATSPEGGRTDTQYF | TGTGCCACCAGCCCCGAAGGAGGCCGCACAGATACGCAGTATTTT
TRBJ2-2 | NA | TRBV5-1 | TRBD1 | CASSLDPGTDTGELFF | TGCGCCAGCAGCTTGGACCCCGGGACAGACACCGGGGAGCTGTTTTTT
TRBJ2-3 | NA | TRBV13 | TRBD2 | CASSLLAGGPLETDTQYF | TGTGCCAGCAGTCTGCTAGCGGGAGGGCCGCTAGAGACAGATACGCAGTATTTT
TRBJ2-2 | NA | TRBV6-5 | NA | CASSPGVRAGELFF | TGTGCCAGCAGTCCAGGGGTCCGGGCCGGGGAGCTGTTTTTT
TRBJ2-7 | NA | TRBV7-8 | NA | CASSLETAHTSYEQYF | TGTGCCAGCAGCTTAGAGACAGCCCATACCTCCTACGAGCAGTACTTC
TRBJ1-5 | NA | TRBV19 | TRBD1 | CASSIVFQGASNQPQHF | TGTGCCAGTAGTATAGTTTTTCAGGGGGCAAGCAATCAGCCCCAGCATTTT
TRBJ2-7 | NA | TRBV30 | TRBD2 | CAWAGGRYEQYF | TGTGCCTGGGCGGGGGGACGGTACGAGCAGTACTTC
TRBJ2-5 | NA | TRBV6-5 | NA | CASSYGGAETQYF | TGTGCCAGCAGTTACGGGGGCGCCGAGACCCAGTACTTC
TRBJ1-2 | NA | TRBV10-3 | TRBD1 | CATGQEEPYGYTF | TGTGCCACCGGACAGGAGGAACCCTATGGCTACACCTTC